Listed below are T cell receptor beta chains from one sample, sequenced in a study of blood T cell repertoires in COVID-19. Profiled with immunoSEQ multiplex PCR; TCRdb holds only in-frame clones, not every one. The sample has some 300,000 clones; just under 90% are singletons. The sequenced sample was PBMCs or T cells enriched from blood (not recorded which). The receptor source for this set is a woman aged 25 to 39 who had recovered from COVID-19. The CDR3 runs from the conserved cysteine through the conserved F or W. Each record gives: CDR3 DNA, CDR3 protein, V gene, D gene, CDR3 length, J gene, clone size. A D gene is named only where the DNA matches it firmly. A row's size may be missing; if present it is once, few, many or a size class.

TGTGCCAGCAGCCCCCGACTAGCGGGACCTTACAATGAGCAGTTCTTC | CASSPRLAGPYNEQFF | TRBV9 | TRBD2 | 16 | TRBJ2-1 | -
TGTGCCTGGAGCATAGGGACAGGGGCTGGCTACACCTTC | CAWSIGTGAGYTF | TRBV30 | TRBD1 | 13 | TRBJ1-2 | -
TGTGCCAGTAGTATACGGGGACTAGCGGTGAGCACAGATACGCAGTATTTT | CASSIRGLAVSTDTQYF | TRBV19 | TRBD2 | 17 | TRBJ2-3 | -
TGTGCCAGCAGGAAGGGGAACTTAGCCAAAAACATTCAGTACTTC | CASRKGNLAKNIQYF | TRBV6-5 | - | 15 | TRBJ2-4 | -
TGTGCCAGCAGTTCCGGGACAGGGTGGATCCGACTAGCGGGAGTTGATGAGCAGTTCTTC | CASSSGTGWIRLAGVDEQFF | TRBV28 | TRBD2 | 20 | TRBJ2-1 | once
TGTGCCAGCAGCTTATCACAGTTCAACAATCAGCCCCAGCATTTT | CASSLSQFNNQPQHF | TRBV7-2 | - | 15 | TRBJ1-5 | once
TGTGCCAGCAGCGACCAGGGGGCGACCTACGAGCAGTACTTC | CASSDQGATYEQYF | TRBV7-9 | TRBD1 | 14 | TRBJ2-7 | -
TGTGCCACGGGACTGCAGGGGGCTGGAAACACCATATATTTT | CATGLQGAGNTIYF | TRBV10-3 | TRBD1 | 14 | TRBJ1-3 | -
TGTGCCAGCAAAAGCAGGGGGGAAGTCACTGAAGCTTTCTTT | CASKSRGEVTEAFF | TRBV28 | TRBD1 | 14 | TRBJ1-1 | -
TGTGCCAGCAGCTTAGGTACGGGATGGGTTGGCACTGAAGCTTTCTTT | CASSLGTGWVGTEAFF | TRBV11-2 | - | 16 | TRBJ1-1 | -
TGTGCCAGCATCGGGATGGTGAACACTGAAGCTTTCTTT | CASIGMVNTEAFF | TRBV12-3/TRBV12-4 | - | 13 | TRBJ1-1 | few
TGTGCCTGGAGTGCACTTGGTGGGGCGCAAGTTCTCAACACCATATATTTT | CAWSALGGAQVLNTIYF | TRBV30 | - | 17 | TRBJ1-3 | few
TGCGCCAGCAGCCACAGGCCTGAGCGTTGGGACAGTAACTCTGAAAAACTGTTTTTT | CASSHRPERWDSNSEKLFF | TRBV4-1 | TRBD1 | 19 | TRBJ1-4 | -
TGTGCCAGCAGCAGACAGTTAGGTGATCAGCCCCAGCATTTT | CASSRQLGDQPQHF | TRBV6-2/TRBV6-3 | - | 14 | TRBJ1-5 | -
TGTGCCAGCAGTCAACTGGGAGCGTGGGGATCCTACGAGCAGTACTTC | CASSQLGAWGSYEQYF | TRBV27 | - | 16 | TRBJ2-7 | -
TGTGCCAGCAGTCGACGAATGGGGAGTGCTACGCAGTATTTT | CASSRRMGSATQYF | TRBV6-5 | - | 14 | TRBJ2-3 | -
TGCGCCAGCAGCCAAAGGGACAGGGAGAACTACGAGCAGTACTTC | CASSQRDRENYEQYF | TRBV5-1 | TRBD1 | 15 | TRBJ2-7 | -
TGCGCCAGCAGCGAAATACAGGGTTTGGACGAGCAGTACTTC | CASSEIQGLDEQYF | TRBV10-2 | - | 14 | TRBJ2-7 | once
TGTGCCACGTTAGGGGGCGGCCACAGTCAGCCCCAGCATTTT | CATLGGGHSQPQHF | TRBV19 | TRBD1 | 14 | TRBJ1-5 | -
TGTGCCAGCAGCTTGGACAGGGGGACAGATACGCAGTATTTT | CASSLDRGTDTQYF | TRBV7-3 | TRBD1 | 14 | TRBJ2-3 | -
TGTGCCAGCAGAGATAACAGAGAAGCTTTCTTT | CASRDNREAFF | TRBV28 | - | 11 | TRBJ1-1 | -
TGTGCCAGCACCCCATCGGGGCGGGAAGTGTTCTTC | CASTPSGREVFF | TRBV28 | - | 12 | TRBJ2-1 | -
TGCGCCAGCAGCTTGGGACTAGCGGGATCCGGGGAGCTGTTTTTT | CASSLGLAGSGELFF | TRBV5-1 | TRBD2 | 15 | TRBJ2-2 | few
TGTGCCAGCAGTTACTCTGTAGGGGCCGTTCGCACTGGGGCCAACGTCCTGACTTTC | CASSYSVGAVRTGANVLTF | TRBV6-2/TRBV6-3 | - | 19 | TRBJ2-6 | -
TGTGCCAGCAGCGACCCCTCGACAGGGGATGTCCCTGAAGCTTTCTTT | CASSDPSTGDVPEAFF | TRBV9 | TRBD1 | 16 | TRBJ1-1 | -
TGTGCCAGCAGCGTCTATCCCACAGGAACCAACACCGGGGAGCTGTTTTTT | CASSVYPTGTNTGELFF | TRBV9 | - | 17 | TRBJ2-2 | -
TGTGCCACCGCTTTAGGGACTAGCGGGACCCGGGAGCAGTTCTTC | CATALGTSGTREQFF | TRBV15 | TRBD2 | 15 | TRBJ2-1 | once
TGTGCCATCAGTGAGTCCTTGACAGGGTCGCAAGAGACCCAGTACTTC | CAISESLTGSQETQYF | TRBV10-3 | TRBD1 | 16 | TRBJ2-5 | -
TGCGCCAGCAGCCCCGGTCTAACGAGACTAGGGGCTTACGAGCAGTACTTC | CASSPGLTRLGAYEQYF | TRBV4-3 | - | 17 | TRBJ2-7 | -
TGTGCCACCAGCAGACGACAGGGTTTTGAAGCTTTCTTT | CATSRRQGFEAFF | TRBV15 | TRBD1 | 13 | TRBJ1-1 | -
TGTGCCAGCAGCCCTCGACAGGGGGCTAATCAGCCCCAGCATTTT | CASSPRQGANQPQHF | TRBV3-1/TRBV3-2 | TRBD1 | 15 | TRBJ1-5 | -
TGCGCCAGCAGCGCGGGGGGTCGACAGAACAATCAGCCCCAGCATTTT | CASSAGGRQNNQPQHF | TRBV10-1 | - | 16 | TRBJ1-5 | -
TGTGCCAGCAGCCGGGACAGTTGGCGGACTGAAGCTTTCTTT | CASSRDSWRTEAFF | TRBV7-9 | TRBD1 | 14 | TRBJ1-1 | -
TGTGCCACCCTCCGGGACAGGGGGCAGAACACTGAAGCTTTCTTT | CATLRDRGQNTEAFF | TRBV7-9 | TRBD1 | 15 | TRBJ1-1 | -
TGCAGTGCTAGTAGGACTAGCGGGATTGCAGATACGCAGTATTTT | CSASRTSGIADTQYF | TRBV20-1 | TRBD2 | 15 | TRBJ2-3 | -
TGTGCCATCAGTGAGTCTAGGGCGCCAGGGGGCATCGGGCAGTACTTC | CAISESRAPGGIGQYF | TRBV10-3 | TRBD1 | 16 | TRBJ2-7 | -
TGTGCCATCCGAATGACAGGGGTCAGAAGGCGTAATTCACCCCTCCACTTT | CAIRMTGVRRRNSPLHF | TRBV28 | TRBD1 | 17 | TRBJ1-6 | -
TGTGCCAGCATTAAGGGAGATTCCTACGAGCAGTACTTC | CASIKGDSYEQYF | TRBV6-5 | - | 13 | TRBJ2-7 | few
TGTGCCAGCAGCTTGGCCCGAGGGCAAGGCTACACCTTC | CASSLARGQGYTF | TRBV5-6 | - | 13 | TRBJ1-2 | -
TGTGCCAGCAGTCGGAACAGGGAGATTAATTCACCCCTCCACTTT | CASSRNREINSPLHF | TRBV27 | - | 15 | TRBJ1-6 | -
TGTGCCAGCAGAGACACGGGACAGAACTATGGCTACACCTTC | CASRDTGQNYGYTF | TRBV6-5 | TRBD1 | 14 | TRBJ1-2 | -
TGTGCCAGCAGCAGACAGGGACCTGGTTCACCCCTCCACTTT | CASSRQGPGSPLHF | TRBV7-2 | TRBD1 | 14 | TRBJ1-6 | -
TGTGCCAGCAGCTCACAGACAGGGAGCACTGAAGCTTTCTTT | CASSSQTGSTEAFF | TRBV9 | TRBD1 | 14 | TRBJ1-1 | -
TGTGCCAGCAAACTAGTGGGCCAAGAGACCCAGTACTTC | CASKLVGQETQYF | TRBV27 | - | 13 | TRBJ2-5 | -
TGTGCCAGCAGCGTAGACCCCGGGACTAGCGGCTACGAGCAGTACTTC | CASSVDPGTSGYEQYF | TRBV9 | TRBD2 | 16 | TRBJ2-7 | -
TGCGCCAGCAGCCCCGTATTGGGGGACAGGGATTTTAGTCAGCCCCAGCATTTT | CASSPVLGDRDFSQPQHF | TRBV4-1 | TRBD1 | 18 | TRBJ1-5 | -
TGTGCCAGCAGCTTGGGCTTAGCGGGAGTAACGAATGACGAGCAGTACTTC | CASSLGLAGVTNDEQYF | TRBV5-4 | TRBD2 | 17 | TRBJ2-7 | -
TGTGCCAGCGCGTCTCTGGGTAGCGGAAACACCATATATTTT | CASASLGSGNTIYF | TRBV7-2 | - | 14 | TRBJ1-3 | -
TGTGCCAGCAGTTTTAGACTAAGCTCCTACAATGAGCAGTTCTTC | CASSFRLSSYNEQFF | TRBV2 | - | 15 | TRBJ2-1 | -
TGTGCCAGCAGCTTGTTCTTTGGAGGGGGCCCTATAGGTCAGCCCCAGCATTTT | CASSLFFGGGPIGQPQHF | TRBV5-6 | TRBD1 | 18 | TRBJ1-5 | -
TGTGCCAGCAGCCTATCTGTCGGGACCCAGTACTTC | CASSLSVGTQYF | TRBV14 | - | 12 | TRBJ2-5 | few
TGTGCCAGCAGTCTCTTTAACTATGGCTACACCTTC | CASSLFNYGYTF | TRBV28 | - | 12 | TRBJ1-2 | -
TGTGCCATCAGTTATATACAGGGGTTGAGAACTGAAGCTTTCTTT | CAISYIQGLRTEAFF | TRBV10-3 | TRBD1 | 15 | TRBJ1-1 | -
TGTGCCAGCAGCTATGGGACTAGCGGGCCACCTTACTGGGTGTACTTC | CASSYGTSGPPYWVYF | TRBV3-1/TRBV3-2 | TRBD2 | 16 | TRBJ2-7 | -
TGCGCCAGCAGTGAGTCGGCTGAAAAACTGTTTTTT | CASSESAEKLFF | TRBV10-2 | - | 12 | TRBJ1-4 | -
TGTGCCAGCAGCAAAACTAGCGTCGAACGCCTCAATGAGCAGTTCTTC | CASSKTSVERLNEQFF | TRBV4-2 | TRBD2 | 16 | TRBJ2-1 | -
TGCAGCTCCCAGGAGACAGGGGGCGACTATGGCTACACCTTC | CSSQETGGDYGYTF | TRBV29-1 | TRBD1 | 14 | TRBJ1-2 | -